Listed here is a single TCR beta chain. The antigen remains unidentified. This entry belongs to a study of T cell clones after liver transplantation. The wider study: TCRbeta sequencing after a pre-transplant mixed lymphocyte reaction identified graft-donor-reactive clones, later tracked in post-transplant blood. Subjects received no induction therapy and standard immunosuppression until randomization at 12-24 months post-transplant. Broader study findings: Conclusions were preliminary, with small, heterogeneous patient groups. Post-transplant, graft-donor-reactive CD4 TCRbeta sequences in blood dropped significantly in most of the 8 subjects.

TCRdb keeps only in-frame clones here, not all; method: immunoSEQ multiplex PCR. The table has more than 95,000 clones, around 86% seen once. Germline V gene data show CDR1 as SGHRS and CDR2 as YFSETQ. The CDR3 loop spans 14 amino acids. Trimming took 0 bases from V and 4 from J, leaving 9 bases between them. This TCR was recovered from a human donor who received a liver transplant. Sequenced here: CD4+ T cells from blood, sampled before liver transplant. The chain combines TRBV5-1 with TRBJ2-3; D may be TRBD2 (6 bases). The CDR3 nucleotides read TGCGCCAGCAGCTTGGCCTCGGGGGCAGATACGCAGTATTTT. It encodes CASSLASGADTQYF.